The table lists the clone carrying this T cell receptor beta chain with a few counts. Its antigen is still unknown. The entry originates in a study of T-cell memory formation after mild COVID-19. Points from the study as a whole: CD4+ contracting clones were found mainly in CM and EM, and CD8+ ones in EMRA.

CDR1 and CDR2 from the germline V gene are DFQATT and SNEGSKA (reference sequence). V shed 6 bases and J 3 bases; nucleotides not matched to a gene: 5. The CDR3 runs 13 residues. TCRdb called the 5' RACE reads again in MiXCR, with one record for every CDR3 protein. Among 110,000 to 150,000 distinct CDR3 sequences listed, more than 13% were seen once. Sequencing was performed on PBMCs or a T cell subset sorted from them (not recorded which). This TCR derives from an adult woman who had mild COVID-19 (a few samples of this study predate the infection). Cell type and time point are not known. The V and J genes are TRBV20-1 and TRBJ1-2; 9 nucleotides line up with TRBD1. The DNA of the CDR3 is TGCAGTGCCGGGACAGGGCCGTACTATGGCTACACCTTC. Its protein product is CSAGTGPYYGYTF.